These 19 T cell receptor beta chains came from one sample sequenced in a study of T cells in Graves' hyperthyroidism and ophthalmopathy. TCR beta CDR3 sequences were amplified from RNA transcripts. An initial round of RT-PCR targeting the TCR CDR3 relied on the HTBI primer set. TCRdb reanalysed the multiplex PCR reads using MiXCR and keeps one entry per CDR3 protein. The table has hundreds of thousands of distinct CDR3 sequences, roughly 15% seen once. The specimen was blood. The receptors were sampled from a woman aged 55-69 years with Graves' ophthalmopathy.

This clonotype was recorded at least ten times. The chain recombines TRBV20-1 with TRBJ2-2; TRBD1 matches 9 bases. Trimming took 5 bases from V and 4 from J; bases not matched to a gene: 5. The CDR3 contains 14 residues. CDR1 and CDR2 from the germline V gene are DFQATT and SNEGSKA (reference sequence). Here the CDR3 DNA reads TGCAGTGCTGGGGACAGGGAGAGCACCGGGGAGCTGTTTTTT. This gives the protein CSAGDRESTGELFF.

This clonotype was observed at least ten times. This rearrangement joins TRBV28 to TRBJ2-7; tentative D call: TRBD1 (8 bases). Germline loops: CDR1 MDHEN, CDR2 SYDVKM. V lost 4 bases, J lost 7 bases, and 35 bases lay in between. The CDR3 totals 20 residues. The CDR3 region has the DNA TGTGCCAGCAGTTATGTGATGAAACTTTGGGCCGGCAGGGGGCGGGAGGAGCAGTACTTC. Its translation is CASSYVMKLWAGRGREEQYF.

This clonotype was detected many times. This sequence joins TRBV13 and TRBJ2-1, with no clear D. The CDR3 has 13 amino acids. The germline gives CDR1 PRHDT, CDR2 FYEKMQ (reference sequence). Trimming pared 3 bases from V and 8 bases from J, leaving 11 bases between. The CDR3 sequence: CASSLSLKDEQFF. The DNA for the CDR3 is TGTGCCAGCAGCTTGAGTCTCAAGGATGAGCAGTTCTTC.

This clonotype was seen a handful of times. The chain links TRBV5-6 to TRBJ2-1; D not resolved. V was trimmed by 0 bases and J by 10 bases, leaving 8 bases between them. This CDR3 is 12 amino acids long. The V gene's germline CDR1 is SGHDT and CDR2 YYEEEE. CDR3 protein: CASSLVQREQFF. The CDR3, as DNA: TGTGCCAGCAGCTTGGTTCAGAGGGAGCAGTTCTTC.

This rearrangement joins TRBV7-8 to TRBJ1-6; D is unresolved. This CDR3 spans 17 amino acids. The germline V gene has CDR1 SGHVS and CDR2 FQNEAQ. V was shortened by 5 bases and J by 0 bases, with 14 bases between the two germline ends. The CDR3 reads CASSQHPVSSYNSPLHF. DNA for the CDR3: TGTGCCAGCAGCCAACACCCAGTTAGCTCCTATAATTCACCCCTCCACTTT.

This clonotype turned up a few times. The rearrangement uses TRBV12-3 or TRBV12-4 and TRBJ2-7; 11 nucleotides line up with TRBD1. There are 13 residues in the CDR3. V gave up 6 bases and J gave up 7 bases; unmatched junction bases: 5. The CDR3 reads CASSLDRGREQYF. CDR3 DNA: TGTGCCAGCAGCCTGGACAGGGGGCGGGAGCAGTACTTC.

This clonotype has only a few counts. V is TRBV20-1 and J is TRBJ1-2, with TRBD1 identical over 12 bases. The germline CDR1 and CDR2 sequences are DFQATT and SNEGSKA (reference sequence). This CDR3 has 15 amino acids. V lost 5 bases and J lost 5; bases outside the gene matches: 9. The CDR3, as DNA: TGCAGTGCTCCACCGGGACAGGGGGCGGAATATGGCTACACCTTC. It yields the protein CSAPPGQGAEYGYTF.

This clonotype was seen many times. The V call is TRBV12-3 or TRBV12-4, the J call TRBJ1-3; TRBD1 might be the D (5 bases). V was trimmed by 3 bases and J by 2 bases, leaving 11 bases between them. The CDR3 loop spans 15 amino acids. As DNA, the CDR3 is TGTGCCAGCAGTTTTAGGCAGGGAACTGGAAACACCATATATTTT. Protein: CASSFRQGTGNTIYF.

This clonotype was found many times. The gene calls are TRBV2 and TRBJ1-5, with D hard to call. Trimming removed 1 base from V and 8 bases from J, with 6 bases in between. Germline loops: CDR1 SNHLY, CDR2 FYNNEI. There are 12 residues in the CDR3. The CDR3 DNA reads as TGTGCCAGCAGTGAAGGTAGCGAGCCCCAGCATTTT. Translation: CASSEGSEPQHF.

This clonotype was counted ten times or more. V is TRBV20-1 and J is TRBJ2-1; D perhaps matches TRBD1 (6 bases). Germline V lookup: CDR1 DFQATT, CDR2 SNEGSKA (reference sequence). The CDR3 runs 13 residues. Trimming stripped 5 bases from V and 7 bases from J, with 15 bases between. The CDR3 DNA is TGCAGTGCTTCCCCGGACAGTCCGAATGAGCAGTTCTTC. This translates into CSASPDSPNEQFF.

This clonotype was detected ten times or more. V usage is TRBV29-1 and J usage is TRBJ2-1, with 7 bases aligning to TRBD1. From germline, CDR1 is SQVTM and CDR2 ANQGSEA. The ends lost 2 bases at V and 2 bases at J; junction bases unmatched: 9. This CDR3 spans 16 amino acids. The CDR3 region has the DNA TGCAGCGTTGAAACCCGATTAAGGGGGCCCTACAATGAGCAGTTCTTC. Its protein is CSVETRLRGPYNEQFF.

This clonotype occurred many times. The V gene is TRBV13, the J gene TRBJ1-2; possible D gene TRBD1, 6 bases. This CDR3 is built from 15 residues. Germline assignment: CDR1 PRHDT and CDR2 FYEKMQ (reference sequence). V was cut by 5 bases and J by 3 bases, with 16 bases left in between. In DNA form, the CDR3 reads TGTGCCAGCAGCGAACAAGGGGGGCTTGACTATGGCTACACCTTC. Protein product: CASSEQGGLDYGYTF.

This clonotype showed up many times. The chain recombines TRBV5-1 with TRBJ2-3; D may correspond to TRBD1 or TRBD2 (5 bases each). This CDR3 is built from 14 residues. Germline V gene data show CDR1 as SGHRS and CDR2 as YFSETQ. Trimming cost V 4 bases and J 2 bases, with 11 bases left between them. CDR3 protein: CASSRDHLTDTQYF. CDR3 bases: TGCGCCAGCAGCAGGGACCACCTCACAGATACGCAGTATTTT.

This clonotype has at least ten counts. V is TRBV7-2 and J is TRBJ2-7; 7 bases are a match to TRBD2. Trimming removed 1 base from V and 7 bases from J; junction bases left unmatched: 7. Germline CDR1 SGHTA, CDR2 FQGNSA. The CDR3 extends over 14 amino acids. CDR3 residues: CASSLGVLGGEQYF. CDR3 bases: TGTGCCAGCAGCTTAGGAGTTTTGGGAGGGGAGCAGTACTTC. The whole variable domain, remainder taken from reference TRBV7-2 and TRBJ2-7, is GAGVSQSPSNKVTEKGKDVELRCDPISGHTALYWYRQSLGQGLEFLIYFQGNSAPDKSGLPSDRFSAERTGGSVSTLTIQRTQQEDSAVYLCASSLGVLGGEQYFGPGTRLTVT.

The table lists this clonotype with a few counts. This rearrangement joins TRBV7-9 to TRBJ2-1; D remains ambiguous. Germline-derived CDR1 and CDR2 are SEHNR and FQNEAQ (reference sequence). Deletions cut 7 bases from V and 0 bases from J, with 7 bases between. The CDR3 extends over 13 amino acids. The CDR3 reads CASKRFSYNEQFF. CDR3 bases: TGTGCCAGCAAACGTTTCTCCTACAATGAGCAGTTCTTC.

This clonotype was detected a few times. The gene calls are TRBV5-1 and TRBJ2-2; the D is unclear. Germline V lookup: CDR1 SGHRS, CDR2 YFSETQ. V shed 7 bases and J shed 0 bases, with 13 bases lying between them. The length of the CDR3 is 15 residues. CDR3 nucleotide sequence: TGCGCCAGCTATAAGGAGCCCTCGAACACCGGGGAGCTGTTTTTT. Translation: CASYKEPSNTGELFF.

This clonotype has ten or more counts. The V and J genes are TRBV20-1 and TRBJ2-7; 10 bases align to TRBD2. The CDR3 runs to 16 residues. With V trimmed by 2 bases and J by 2 bases, 9 bases remained unmatched. CDR1 DFQATT and CDR2 SNEGSKA come from the germline V gene (reference sequence). The CDR3 sequence is CSARPSGGSGPYEQYF. The CDR3 DNA follows: TGCAGTGCTAGACCTAGCGGGGGTTCGGGCCCCTACGAGCAGTACTTC.

Details on this clonotype: One end of the junction fails to match germline, which may point to a read error. The rearrangement joins TRBV2 to TRBJ2-7; tentative D call: TRBD1 (5 bases). The CDR3 runs to 13 residues. Germline lookup yields CDR1 SNHLY and CDR2 FYNNEI. CDR3: CAGSLGEPYEQYF. CDR3 DNA: TGTGCCGGCAGTTTAGGGGAACCCTACGAGCAGTACTTC.

This clonotype was picked up a small number of times. The CDR3 end shows no conserved phenylalanine or tryptophan, and so a read error is likely. The V gene is TRBV27, the J gene TRBJ2-5; 8 bases are shared with TRBD1. After removal of 5 bases from V and 6 bases from J, the junction contained 11 bases not matched to a gene. CDR3 length: 15 residues. Germline lookup yields CDR1 MNHEY and CDR2 SMNVEV (reference sequence). The CDR3 sequence: CASSPQAGGAKTQYS. CDR3 coding DNA: TGTGCCAGCAGTCCCCAGGCAGGGGGCGCGAAGACCCAGTACTCC.